The subject of this entry is one TCR beta chain. Its antigen is as yet unknown. CDR1 is GTSNPN, CDR2 SVGIG, per germline (reference sequence). This CDR3 region has 12 residues. Trimming stripped 7 bases from V and 1 base from J, with 11 bases between. The PCR used 60 Vbeta and 13 Jbeta primers. Only in-frame clones appear in the TCRdb table, and some are missing; sequencing was by immunoSEQ multiplex PCR. The sample holds roughly 200,000 clones, over 70% seen once. The data are from a study of cytomegalovirus exposure and HLA in healthy donors. Overall study results and limits: Per a prior analysis, the majority of TCR beta V segments were productive roughly 87% or roughly 30% of the time. By a later analysis, the bulk of CMV-associated TCR beta chains appeared HLA-restricted. Highly shared sequence variants in one cluster were likely a sequencing artifact. Altogether, 160 or so TCR beta chains were recorded as cytomegalovirus-associated.

Source material: PBMCs. The TCR comes from a woman in her sixties in good health and CMV-seropositive. J is TRBJ2-7 and V is TRBV30, with TRBD1 as a possible D gene (5 bases). DNA for the CDR3: TGTGCCTTACAGGACGGTTCCTACGAGCAGTACTTC. It encodes CALQDGSYEQYF.